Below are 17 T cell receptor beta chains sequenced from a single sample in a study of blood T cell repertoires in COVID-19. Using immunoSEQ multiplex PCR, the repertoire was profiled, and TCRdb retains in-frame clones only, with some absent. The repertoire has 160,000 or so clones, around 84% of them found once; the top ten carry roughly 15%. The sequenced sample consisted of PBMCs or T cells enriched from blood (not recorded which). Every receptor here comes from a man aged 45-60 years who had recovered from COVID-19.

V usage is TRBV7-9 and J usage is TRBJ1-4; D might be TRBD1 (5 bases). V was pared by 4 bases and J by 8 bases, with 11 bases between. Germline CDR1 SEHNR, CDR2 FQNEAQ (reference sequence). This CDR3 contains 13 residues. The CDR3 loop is CASSWTSWEKLFF. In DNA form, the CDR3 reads TGTGCCAGCAGCTGGACATCTTGGGAAAAACTGTTTTTT.

The CDR3 region is CASSGLLGYEQYF. The DNA of the CDR3 is TGTGCCAGCAGCGGGTTACTCGGCTACGAGCAGTACTTC. The chain links TRBV12-3 or TRBV12-4 to TRBJ2-7; D remains ambiguous. The germline V and J ends were trimmed by 6 bases and 3 bases, with 12 bases remaining between them. This CDR3 region has 13 residues.

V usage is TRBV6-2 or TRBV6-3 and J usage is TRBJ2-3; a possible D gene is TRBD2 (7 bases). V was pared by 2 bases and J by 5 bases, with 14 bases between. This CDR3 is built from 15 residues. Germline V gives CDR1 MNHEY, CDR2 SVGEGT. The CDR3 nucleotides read TGTGCCAGCAGTTACAGTCGGGGGGCGGTAGATACGCAGTATTTT. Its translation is CASSYSRGAVDTQYF.

The CDR3 bases are TGCGCCAGCAGCTTCGGACAGCTCAACACTGAAGCTTTCTTT. Its translation is CASSFGQLNTEAFF. The chain employs TRBV5-1 and TRBJ1-1; possibly TRBD1 for D (6 bases). Germline-derived CDR1 and CDR2 are SGHRS and YFSETQ. Trimming took off 2 bases at V and 2 bases at J, with 10 bases between the two ends. The CDR3 is made up of 14 amino acids.

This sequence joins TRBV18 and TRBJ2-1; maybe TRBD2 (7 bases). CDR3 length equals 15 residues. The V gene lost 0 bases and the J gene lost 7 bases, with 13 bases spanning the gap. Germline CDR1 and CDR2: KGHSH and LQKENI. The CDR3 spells CASSPPMGRGNEQFF. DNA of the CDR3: TGTGCCAGCTCACCACCAATGGGGAGGGGGAATGAGCAGTTCTTC.

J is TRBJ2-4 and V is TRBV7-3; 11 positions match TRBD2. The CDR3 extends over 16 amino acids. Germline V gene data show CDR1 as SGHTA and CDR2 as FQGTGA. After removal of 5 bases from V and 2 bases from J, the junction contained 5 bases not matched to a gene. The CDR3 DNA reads TGTGCCAGCAGCCCAACTAGCGGGGGCTCCAAAAACATTCAGTACTTC. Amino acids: CASSPTSGGSKNIQYF.

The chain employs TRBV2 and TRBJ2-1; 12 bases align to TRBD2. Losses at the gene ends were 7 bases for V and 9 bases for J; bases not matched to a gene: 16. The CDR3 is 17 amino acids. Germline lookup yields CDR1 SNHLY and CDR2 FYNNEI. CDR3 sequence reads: CASIPGLLAGGLSEQFF. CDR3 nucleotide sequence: TGTGCCAGCATCCCCGGCCTCCTAGCGGGGGGGCTCAGTGAGCAGTTCTTC.

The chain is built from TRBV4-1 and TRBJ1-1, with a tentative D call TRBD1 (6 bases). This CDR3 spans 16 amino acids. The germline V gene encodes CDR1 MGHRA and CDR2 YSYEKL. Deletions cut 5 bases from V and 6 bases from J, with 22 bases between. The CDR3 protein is CASSSLRGGALSEAFF. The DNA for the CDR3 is TGCGCCAGCAGCTCTCTTCGCGGGGGGGCTCTATCTGAAGCTTTCTTT.

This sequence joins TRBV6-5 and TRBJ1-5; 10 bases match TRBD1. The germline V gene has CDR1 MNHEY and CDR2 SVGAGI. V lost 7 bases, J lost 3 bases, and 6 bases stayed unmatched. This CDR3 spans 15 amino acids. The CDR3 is CASTGQGVVNQPQHF. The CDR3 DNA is TGTGCCAGCACTGGACAGGGGGTCGTCAATCAGCCCCAGCATTTT.

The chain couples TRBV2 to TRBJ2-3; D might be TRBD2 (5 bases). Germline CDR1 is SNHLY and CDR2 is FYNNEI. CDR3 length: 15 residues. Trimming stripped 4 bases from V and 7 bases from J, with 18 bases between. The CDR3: CASSGGLGPGNTQYF. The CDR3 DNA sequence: TGTGCCAGCAGTGGCGGGTTGGGTCCCGGGAATACGCAGTATTTT.

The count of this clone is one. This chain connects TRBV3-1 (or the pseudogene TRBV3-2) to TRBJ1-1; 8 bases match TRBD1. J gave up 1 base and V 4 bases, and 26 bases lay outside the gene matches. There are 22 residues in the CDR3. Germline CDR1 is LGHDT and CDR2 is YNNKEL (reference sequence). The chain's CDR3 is CASSPHPPKGRGPGQENTEAFF. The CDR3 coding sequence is TGTGCCAGCAGCCCACACCCGCCGAAAGGCAGGGGGCCGGGGCAGGAGAACACTGAAGCTTTCTTT.

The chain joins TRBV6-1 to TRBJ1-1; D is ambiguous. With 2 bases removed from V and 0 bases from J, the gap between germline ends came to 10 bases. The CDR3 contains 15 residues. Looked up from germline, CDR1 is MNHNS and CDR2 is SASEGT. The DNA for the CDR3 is TGTGCCAGCAGTGAACAGGTTTACATGAACACTGAAGCTTTCTTT. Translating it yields CASSEQVYMNTEAFF.

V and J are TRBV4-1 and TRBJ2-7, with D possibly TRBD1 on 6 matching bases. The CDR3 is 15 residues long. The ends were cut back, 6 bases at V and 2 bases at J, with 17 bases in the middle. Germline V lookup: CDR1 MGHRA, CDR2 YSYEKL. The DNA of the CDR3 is TGCGCCAGCAGGGAAAGGGGGACCACAGCCTACGAGCAGTACTTC. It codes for CASRERGTTAYEQYF.

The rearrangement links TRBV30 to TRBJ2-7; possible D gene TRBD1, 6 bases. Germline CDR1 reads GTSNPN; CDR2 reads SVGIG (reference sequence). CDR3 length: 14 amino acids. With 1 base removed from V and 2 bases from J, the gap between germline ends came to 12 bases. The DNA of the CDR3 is TGTGCCTGGAGTGCCTCAACAGGGCCCTACGAGCAGTACTTC. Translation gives CAWSASTGPYEQYF. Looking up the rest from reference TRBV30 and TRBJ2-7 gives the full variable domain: SQTIHQWPATLVQPVGSPLSLECTVEGTSNPNLYWYRQAAGRGLQLLFYSVGIGQISSEVPQNLSASRPQDRQFILSSKKLLLSDSGFYLCAWSASTGPYEQYFGPGTRLTVT.

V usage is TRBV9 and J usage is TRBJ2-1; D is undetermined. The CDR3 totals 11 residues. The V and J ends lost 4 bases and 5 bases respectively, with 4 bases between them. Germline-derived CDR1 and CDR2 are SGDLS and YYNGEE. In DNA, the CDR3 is TGTGCCAGCAGCTCTAACAATGAGCAGTTCTTC. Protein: CASSSNNEQFF.

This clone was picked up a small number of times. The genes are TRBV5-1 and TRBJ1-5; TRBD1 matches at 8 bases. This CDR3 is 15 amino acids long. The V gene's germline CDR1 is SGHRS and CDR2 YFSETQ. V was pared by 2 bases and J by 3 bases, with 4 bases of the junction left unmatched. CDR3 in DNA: TGCGCCAGCAGCTTTGGTCAGGGGGCCAATCAGCCCCAGCATTTT. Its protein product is CASSFGQGANQPQHF. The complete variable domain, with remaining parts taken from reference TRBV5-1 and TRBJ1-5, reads KAGVTQTPRYLIKTRGQQVTLSCSPISGHRSVSWYQQTPGQGLQFLFEYFSETQRNKGNFPGRFSGRQFSNSRSEMNVSTLELGDSALYLCASSFGQGANQPQHFGDGTRLSIL.

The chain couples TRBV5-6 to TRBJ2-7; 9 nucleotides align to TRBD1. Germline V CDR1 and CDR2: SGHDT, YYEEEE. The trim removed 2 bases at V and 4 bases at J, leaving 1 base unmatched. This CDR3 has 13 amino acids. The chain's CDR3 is CASSLDRGYEQYF. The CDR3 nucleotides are TGTGCCAGCAGCTTAGACAGGGGGTACGAGCAGTACTTC. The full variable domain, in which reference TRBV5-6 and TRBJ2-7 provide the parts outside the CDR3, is DAGVTQSPTHLIKTRGQQVTLRCSPKSGHDTVSWYQQALGQGPQFIFQYYEEEERQRGNFPDRFSGHQFPNYSSELNVNALLLGDSALYLCASSLDRGYEQYFGPGTRLTVT.